This TCR beta chain was recovered during a study of shared clonotypes between healthy human individuals. Background on the study: Donors were a couple of women and a few men aged 18 to 49.

The CDR3 has 15 residues. In germline, CDR1 is GTSNPN, CDR2 SVGIG (reference sequence). V was pared by 1 base and J by 4 bases, with 9 bases of the junction left unmatched. Naive CD8 cells comprised CD45RO-negative, CCR7-positively selected cells, excluding terminally differentiated effector memory CD45RA+ cells. Deep-level assay runs were performed. As processed by the authors: Junction-only sequences without quality scores came from ImmunoSEQ, so filtering differed. Sequencing was performed with immunoSEQ multiplex PCR; in TCRdb, only in-frame clones are kept and a portion is missing. V and J calls and clone size are given by that table; D and trimming were obtained from the DNA. The sample lists around 2.1 million clones; roughly 91% were seen once.

Sequenced material: naive CD8+ T cells from PBMCs. The chain is built from TRBV30 and TRBJ2-5, with 7 bases that match TRBD2. The receptor's source is a young man in good health. Some clones in this sample may be carry-over from other donors' samples. The CDR3 spells CAWSAREEARETQYF. The CDR3 region has the DNA TGTGCCTGGAGTGCCCGGGAGGAGGCCCGAGAGACCCAGTACTTC.